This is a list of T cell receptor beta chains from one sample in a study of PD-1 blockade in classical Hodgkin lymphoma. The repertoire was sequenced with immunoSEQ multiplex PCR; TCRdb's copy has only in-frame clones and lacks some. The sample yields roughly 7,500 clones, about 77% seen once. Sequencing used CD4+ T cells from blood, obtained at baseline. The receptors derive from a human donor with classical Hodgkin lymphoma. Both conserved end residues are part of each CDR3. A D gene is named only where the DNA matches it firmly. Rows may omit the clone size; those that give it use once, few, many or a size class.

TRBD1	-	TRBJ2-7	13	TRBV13	CASSSGQVYEQYF	TGTGCCAGCAGCTCGGGACAGGTCTACGAGCAGTACTTC
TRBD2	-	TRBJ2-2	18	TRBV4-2	CASSQLGTSGSGAGELFF	TGTGCCAGCAGCCAACTCGGGACTAGCGGAAGTGGAGCCGGGGAGCTGTTTTTT
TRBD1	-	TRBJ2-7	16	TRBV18	CASSPTPGQGSYEQYF	TGTGCCAGCTCACCAACCCCGGGACAGGGAAGCTACGAGCAGTACTTC
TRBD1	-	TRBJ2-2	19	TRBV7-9	CASSLVGGQGSSNTGELFF	TGTGCCAGCAGCTTAGTAGGGGGACAGGGAAGTAGCAACACCGGGGAGCTGTTTTTT
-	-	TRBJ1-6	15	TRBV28	CASSLFSGNNSPLHF	TGTGCCAGCAGTTTATTTTCCGGGAATAATTCACCCCTCCACTTT
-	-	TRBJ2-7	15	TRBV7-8	CASSLESGGSYEQYF	TGTGCCAGCAGCTTAGAGAGTGGGGGTTCCTACGAGCAGTACTTC
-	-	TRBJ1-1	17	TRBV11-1	CASKPPRQAGRASEAFF	TGTGCCAGCAAACCCCCCCGGCAGGCGGGGCGGGCGTCTGAAGCTTTCTTT
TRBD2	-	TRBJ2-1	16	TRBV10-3	CAISDYSGSEEGEQFF	TGTGCCATCAGTGACTATAGCGGGAGCGAAGAGGGTGAGCAGTTCTTC
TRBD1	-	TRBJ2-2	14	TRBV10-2	CASRTGGGTGELFF	TGCGCCAGCAGAACAGGGGGAGGTACCGGGGAGCTGTTTTTT
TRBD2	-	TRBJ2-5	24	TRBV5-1	CASSSWGGKRLAGPQSDYQETQYF	TGCGCCAGCAGCTCCTGGGGTGGGAAGAGACTAGCGGGACCACAATCCGATTACCAAGAGACCCAGTACTTC
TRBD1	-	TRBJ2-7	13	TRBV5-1	CASNLGQGEGQYF	TGCGCCAGCAACCTGGGACAGGGGGAGGGGCAGTACTTC
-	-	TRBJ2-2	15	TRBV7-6	CASTLGQMNTGELFF	TGTGCCAGCACACTAGGACAGATGAACACCGGGGAGCTGTTTTTT
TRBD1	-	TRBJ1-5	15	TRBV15	CATSREDRGHQPQHF	TGTGCCACCAGCAGGGAGGACAGGGGTCATCAGCCCCAGCATTTT
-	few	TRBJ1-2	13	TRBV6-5	CASRAPPGGGYTF	TGTGCCAGCCGGGCACCTCCGGGGGGTGGCTACACCTTC
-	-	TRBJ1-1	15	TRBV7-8	CASSSLLAGNTEAFF	TGTGCCAGCAGCTCACTCCTGGCGGGGAACACTGAAGCTTTCTTT
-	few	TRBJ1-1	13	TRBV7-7	CASSLGENTEAFF	TGTGCTAGCAGCTTGGGAGAGAACACTGAAGCTTTCTTT
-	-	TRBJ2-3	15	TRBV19	CASSIKGVGTDTQYF	TGTGCCAGTAGTATTAAGGGAGTGGGCACAGATACGCAGTATTTT
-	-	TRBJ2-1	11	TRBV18	CASSPNNEQFF	TGTGCCAGCTCACCCAACAATGAGCAGTTCTTC
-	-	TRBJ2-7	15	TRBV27	CASSPGNRGSYEQYF	TGTGCCAGCAGCCCTGGGAATAGGGGCTCCTACGAGCAGTACTTC
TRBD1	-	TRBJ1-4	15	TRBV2	CASSAPGQGIEKLFF	TGTGCCAGCAGCGCCCCGGGACAGGGGATTGAAAAACTGTTTTTT
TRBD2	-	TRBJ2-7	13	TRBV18	CASSPSGSYEQYF	TGTGCCAGCTCACCTAGCGGGAGTTACGAGCAGTACTTC
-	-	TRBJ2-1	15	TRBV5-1	CASSLVADRYNEQFF	TGCGCCAGCAGCTTGGTAGCGGACCGGTACAATGAGCAGTTCTTC
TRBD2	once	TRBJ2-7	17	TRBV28	CASSLTSARTSSYEQYF	TGTGCCAGCAGTCTAACTAGCGCACGAACCAGCTCCTACGAGCAGTACTTC
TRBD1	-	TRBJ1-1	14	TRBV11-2	CASRRGQANTEAFF	TGTGCCAGCAGACGAGGACAGGCGAACACTGAAGCTTTCTTT
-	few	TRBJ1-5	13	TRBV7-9	CASSPRDHQPQHF	TGTGCCAGCAGTCCCCGGGACCATCAGCCCCAGCATTTT
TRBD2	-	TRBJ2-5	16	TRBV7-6	CASSWFPAGDEETQYF	TGTGCCAGCAGCTGGTTTCCGGCGGGAGATGAAGAGACCCAGTACTTC
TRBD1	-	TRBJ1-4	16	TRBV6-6	CASSLGQGASNEKLFF	TGTGCCAGCAGTTTAGGACAGGGTGCATCTAATGAAAAACTGTTTTTT
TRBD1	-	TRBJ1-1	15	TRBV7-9	CASSLLMTGGTEAFF	TGTGCCAGCAGCTTACTGATGACAGGGGGCACTGAAGCTTTCTTT
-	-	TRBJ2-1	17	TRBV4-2	CASSQDDRLNPGDEQFF	TGTGCCAGCAGCCAAGACGACCGTCTCAACCCGGGGGATGAGCAGTTCTTC
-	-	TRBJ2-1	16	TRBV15	CATSRDGDSGYNEQFF	TGTGCCACCAGCAGAGATGGAGACTCCGGGTACAATGAGCAGTTCTTC
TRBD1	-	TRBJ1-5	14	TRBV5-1	CASSPGTEVGAQHF	TGCGCCAGCAGCCCGGGGACAGAAGTCGGGGCCCAGCATTTT
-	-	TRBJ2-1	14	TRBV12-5	CASGLGQTYNEQFF	TGTGCTAGTGGTTTGGGACAGACCTACAATGAGCAGTTCTTC
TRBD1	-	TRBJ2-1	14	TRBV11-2	CASSRDRQNNEQFF	TGTGCCAGCAGCCGGGACAGGCAAAACAATGAGCAGTTCTTC
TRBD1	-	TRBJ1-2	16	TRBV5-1	CASSLGGTGLSYGYTF	TGCGCCAGCAGCTTGGGAGGGACAGGGCTCTCCTATGGCTACACCTTC
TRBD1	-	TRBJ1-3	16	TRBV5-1	CASSAGTGNSGNTIYF	TGCGCCAGCAGCGCCGGGACAGGGAACTCTGGAAACACCATATATTTT
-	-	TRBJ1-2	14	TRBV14	CASSQASGSYGYTF	TGTGCCAGCAGCCAAGCTTCAGGGAGCTATGGCTACACCTTC
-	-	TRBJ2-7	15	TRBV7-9	CASSLGSSMPSEQYF	TGTGCCAGCAGCTTAGGTAGCTCAATGCCTAGCGAGCAGTACTTC
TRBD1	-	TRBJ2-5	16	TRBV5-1	CASSQGQGFFEETQYF	TGCGCCAGCAGCCAAGGACAGGGGTTTTTTGAGGAGACCCAGTACTTC
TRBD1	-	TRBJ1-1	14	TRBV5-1	CASSSGQGSTEAFF	TGCGCCAGCAGCTCCGGACAGGGAAGCACTGAAGCTTTCTTT
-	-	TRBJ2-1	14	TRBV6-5	CASSGGSSYNEQFF	TGTGCCAGCTCTGGGGGCAGCTCCTACAATGAGCAGTTCTTC
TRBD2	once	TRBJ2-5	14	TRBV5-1	CASSLTAGGETQYF	TGCGCCAGCAGCTTGACTGCGGGAGGAGAGACCCAGTACTTC
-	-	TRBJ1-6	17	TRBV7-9	CASSLGTVSSYNSPLHF	TGTGCCAGCAGCTTAGGGACCGTGAGCTCCTATAATTCACCCCTCCACTTT
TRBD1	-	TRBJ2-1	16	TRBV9	CASSVIGTGWIDEQFF	TGTGCCAGCAGCGTAATCGGGACAGGGTGGATCGATGAGCAGTTCTTC
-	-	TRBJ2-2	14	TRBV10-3	CAIGSNSNTGELFF	TGTGCCATCGGTTCGAACTCGAACACCGGGGAGCTGTTTTTT
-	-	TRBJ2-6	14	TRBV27	CASSSNSGANVLTF	TGTGCCAGCAGTTCCAACTCTGGGGCCAACGTCCTGACTTTC
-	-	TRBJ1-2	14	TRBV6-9	CASNTDRGNYGYTF	TGTGCCAGCAATACTGATAGGGGGAACTATGGCTACACCTTC
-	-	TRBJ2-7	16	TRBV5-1	CASSLAAGAVSYEQYF	TGCGCCAGCAGCTTGGCGGCGGGGGCGGTATCCTACGAGCAGTACTTC
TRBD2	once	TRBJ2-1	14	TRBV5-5	CASSWKTSGTPQFF	TGTGCCAGCAGCTGGAAGACTAGCGGGACTCCGCAGTTCTTC
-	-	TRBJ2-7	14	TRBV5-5	CASTAGTFLYEQYF	TGTGCCAGCACCGCCGGGACTTTCCTCTACGAGCAGTACTTC
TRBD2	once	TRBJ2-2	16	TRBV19	CASSRWTSGSGGELFF	TGTGCCAGTAGTCGTTGGACTAGCGGGAGTGGCGGGGAGCTGTTTTTT
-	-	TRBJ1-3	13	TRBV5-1	CASSRDSGSTIYF	TGCGCCAGCAGCCGGGACTCTGGAAGCACCATATATTTT